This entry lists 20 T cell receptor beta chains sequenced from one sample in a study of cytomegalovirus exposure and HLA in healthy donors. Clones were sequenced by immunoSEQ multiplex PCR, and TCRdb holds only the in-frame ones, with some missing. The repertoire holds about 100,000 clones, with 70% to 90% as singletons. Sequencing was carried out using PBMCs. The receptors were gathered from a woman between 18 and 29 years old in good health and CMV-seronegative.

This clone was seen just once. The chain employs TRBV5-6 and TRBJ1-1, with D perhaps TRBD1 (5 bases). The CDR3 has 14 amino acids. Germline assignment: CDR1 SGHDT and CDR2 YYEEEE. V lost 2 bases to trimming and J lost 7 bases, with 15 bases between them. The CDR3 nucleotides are TGTGCCAGCAGCTTTTCGGGGGGAGCCCTTGAAGCTTTCTTT. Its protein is CASSFSGGALEAFF.

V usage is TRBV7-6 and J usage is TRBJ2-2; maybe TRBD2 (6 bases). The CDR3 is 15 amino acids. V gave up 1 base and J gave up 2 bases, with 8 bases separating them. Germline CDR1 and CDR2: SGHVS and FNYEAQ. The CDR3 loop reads CASSLVGLNTGELFF. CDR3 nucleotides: TGTGCCAGCAGCTTAGTCGGACTAAACACCGGGGAGCTGTTTTTT.

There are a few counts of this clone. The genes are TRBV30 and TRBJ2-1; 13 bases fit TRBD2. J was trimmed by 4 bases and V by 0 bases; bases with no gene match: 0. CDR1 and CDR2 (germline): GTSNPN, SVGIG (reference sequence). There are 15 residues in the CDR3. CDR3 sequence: CAWSVLAGGYNEQFF. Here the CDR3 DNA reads TGTGCCTGGAGTGTACTAGCGGGGGGGTACAATGAGCAGTTCTTC.

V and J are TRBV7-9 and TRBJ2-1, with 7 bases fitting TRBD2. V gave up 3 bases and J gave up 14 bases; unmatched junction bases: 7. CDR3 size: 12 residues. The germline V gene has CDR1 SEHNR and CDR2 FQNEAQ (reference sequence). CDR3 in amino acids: CASSLGGLEEFF. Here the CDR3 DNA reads TGTGCCAGCAGCTTGGGAGGACTAGAAGAGTTCTTC. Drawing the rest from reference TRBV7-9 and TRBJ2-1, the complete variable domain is DTGVSQNPRHKITKRGQNVTFRCDPISEHNRLYWYRQTLGQGPEFLTYFQNEAQLEKSRLLSDRFSAERPKGSFSTLEIQRTEQGDSAMYLCASSLGGLEEFFGPGTRLTVL.

CDR3 nucleotides: TGTGCCAGCAGCCGAGGGGGACAGATATACGAGCAGTACTTC. Amino acids: CASSRGGQIYEQYF. The rearrangement uses TRBV6-5 and TRBJ2-7; 7 bases fit TRBD1. This CDR3 spans 14 amino acids. Germline trimming cut 6 bases from V and 4 bases from J; bases unmatched to any gene: 9. Germline-derived CDR1 and CDR2 are MNHEY and SVGAGI.

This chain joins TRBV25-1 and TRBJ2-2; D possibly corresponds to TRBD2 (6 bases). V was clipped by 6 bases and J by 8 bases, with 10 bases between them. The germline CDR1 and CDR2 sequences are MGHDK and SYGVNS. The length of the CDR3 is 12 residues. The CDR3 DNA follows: TGTGCCAGCAGAACGGGGGAAGGGGAGCTGTTTTTT. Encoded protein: CASRTGEGELFF.

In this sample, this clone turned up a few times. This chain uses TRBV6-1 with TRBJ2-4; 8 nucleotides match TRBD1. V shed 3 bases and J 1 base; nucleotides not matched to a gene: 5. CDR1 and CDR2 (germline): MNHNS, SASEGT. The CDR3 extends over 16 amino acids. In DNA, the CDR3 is TGTGCCAGCAGTGACCAGGGGGCGCAGGCCAAAAACATTCAGTACTTC. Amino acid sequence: CASSDQGAQAKNIQYF.

CDR3 in amino acids: CASRQPGNTGELFF. The CDR3 nucleotides read TGTGCCAGTAGGCAGCCGGGGAACACCGGGGAGCTGTTTTTT. This sequence joins TRBV19 and TRBJ2-2; D uncertain. This CDR3 spans 14 amino acids. V lost 6 bases and J lost 1, with 9 bases in between. CDR1 is LNHDA and CDR2 is SQIVND in the germline V gene (reference sequence).

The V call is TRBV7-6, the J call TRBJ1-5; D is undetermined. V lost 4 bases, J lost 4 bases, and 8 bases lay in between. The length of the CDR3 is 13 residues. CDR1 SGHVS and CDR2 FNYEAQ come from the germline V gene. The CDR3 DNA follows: TGTGCCAGCAGCTCCAGAAAAAATCAGCCCCAGCATTTT. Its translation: CASSSRKNQPQHF.

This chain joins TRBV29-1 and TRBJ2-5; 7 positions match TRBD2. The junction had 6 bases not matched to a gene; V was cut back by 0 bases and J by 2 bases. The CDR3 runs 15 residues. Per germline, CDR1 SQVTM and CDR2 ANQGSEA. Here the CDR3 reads CSVEDQGGAQETQYF. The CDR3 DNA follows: TGCAGCGTTGAAGATCAGGGAGGGGCTCAAGAGACCCAGTACTTC.

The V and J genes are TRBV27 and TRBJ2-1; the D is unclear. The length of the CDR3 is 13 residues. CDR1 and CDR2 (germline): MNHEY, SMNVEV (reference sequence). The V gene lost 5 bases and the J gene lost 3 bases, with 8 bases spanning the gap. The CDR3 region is CASSANYYNEQFF. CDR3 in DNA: TGTGCCAGCAGTGCCAACTACTACAATGAGCAGTTCTTC.

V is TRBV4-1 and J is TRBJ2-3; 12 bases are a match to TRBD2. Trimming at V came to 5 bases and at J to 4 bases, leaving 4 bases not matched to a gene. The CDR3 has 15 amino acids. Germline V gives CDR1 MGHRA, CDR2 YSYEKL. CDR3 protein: CASSLLAGGPDTQYF. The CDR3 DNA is TGCGCCAGCAGCTTACTAGCGGGGGGCCCAGATACGCAGTATTTT.

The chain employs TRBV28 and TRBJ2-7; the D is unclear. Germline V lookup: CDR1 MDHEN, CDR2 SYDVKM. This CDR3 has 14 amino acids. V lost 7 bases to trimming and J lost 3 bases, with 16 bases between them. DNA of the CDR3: TGTGCCAGCAATCCCGCGGCCCTACTCTACGAGCAGTACTTC. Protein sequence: CASNPAALLYEQYF.

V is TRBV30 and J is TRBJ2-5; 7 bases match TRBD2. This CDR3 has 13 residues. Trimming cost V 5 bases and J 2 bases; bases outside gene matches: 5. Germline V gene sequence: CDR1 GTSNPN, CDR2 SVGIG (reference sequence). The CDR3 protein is CAWVGGGQETQYF. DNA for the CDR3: TGTGCCTGGGTGGGGGGGGGACAAGAGACCCAGTACTTC. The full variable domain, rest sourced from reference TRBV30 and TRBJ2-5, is SQTIHQWPATLVQPVGSPLSLECTVEGTSNPNLYWYRQAAGRGLQLLFYSVGIGQISSEVPQNLSASRPQDRQFILSSKKLLLSDSGFYLCAWVGGGQETQYFGPGTRLLVL.

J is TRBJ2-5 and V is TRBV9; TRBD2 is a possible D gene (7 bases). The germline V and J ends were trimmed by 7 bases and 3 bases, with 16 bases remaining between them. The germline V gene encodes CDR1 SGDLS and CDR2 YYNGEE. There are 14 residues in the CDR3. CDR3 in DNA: TGTGCCAGCGCCCGAGGGGGGGCCGAAGAGACCCAGTACTTC. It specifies CASARGGAEETQYF.

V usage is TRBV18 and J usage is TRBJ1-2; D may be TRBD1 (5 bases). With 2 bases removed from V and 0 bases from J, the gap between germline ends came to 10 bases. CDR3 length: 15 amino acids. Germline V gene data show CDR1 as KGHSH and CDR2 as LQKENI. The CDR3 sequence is CASSPGAGTNYGYTF. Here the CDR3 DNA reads TGTGCCAGCTCACCAGGGGCAGGCACTAACTATGGCTACACCTTC.

The DNA of the CDR3 is TGTGCCACCTCGGAACAGGGTGAAAAACTGTTTTTT. Translating it yields CATSEQGEKLFF. The rearrangement joins TRBV10-3 to TRBJ1-4; D possibly corresponds to TRBD1 (6 bases). Trimming shortened V by 10 bases and J by 7 bases, and 13 bases separated the two germline ends. This CDR3 contains 12 residues. Per germline, CDR1 ENHRY and CDR2 SYGVKD.

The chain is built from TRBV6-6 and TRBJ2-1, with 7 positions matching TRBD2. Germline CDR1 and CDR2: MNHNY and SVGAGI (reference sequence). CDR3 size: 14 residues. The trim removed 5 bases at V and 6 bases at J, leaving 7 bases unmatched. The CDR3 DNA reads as TGTGCCAGCAGTGAGGGACTATCGGGCAATGAGCAGTTCTTC. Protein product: CASSEGLSGNEQFF.

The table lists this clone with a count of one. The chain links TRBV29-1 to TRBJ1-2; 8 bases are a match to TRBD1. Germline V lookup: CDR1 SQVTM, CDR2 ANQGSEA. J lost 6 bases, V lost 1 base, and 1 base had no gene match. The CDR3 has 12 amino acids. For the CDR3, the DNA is TGCAGCGTTGAAGCAGGGGGCAATGGCTACACCTTC. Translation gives CSVEAGGNGYTF. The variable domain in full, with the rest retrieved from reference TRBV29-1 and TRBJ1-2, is SAVISQKPSRDICQRGTSLTIQCQVDSQVTMMFWYRQQPGQSLTLIATANQGSEATYESGFVIDKFPISRPNLTFSTLTVSNMSPEDSSIYLCSVEAGGNGYTFGSGTRLTVV.

The CDR3 DNA follows: TGTGCCAGCCGAACCCTCAGAGAAGGGGGTCAGCCCCAGCATTTT. Translation gives CASRTLREGGQPQHF. The chain has TRBV6-1 and TRBJ1-5, with D maybe TRBD1 (6 bases). The CDR3 length is 15 residues. With 8 bases removed from V and 6 bases from J, the gap between germline ends came to 20 bases. CDR1 is MNHNS, CDR2 SASEGT, per germline.